This TCR beta chain was obtained from a study of shared clonotypes between healthy human individuals. This clone was counted only a few times. The V gene lost 8 bases and the J gene lost 7 bases, with 11 bases spanning the gap. The germline V gene has CDR1 MNHNS and CDR2 SASEGT. The CDR3 sequence is 12 residues long. Deep-level settings were used for running the assay. Libraries were prepared by immunoSEQ multiplex PCR; TCRdb keeps only in-frame clonotypes and omits some of them. The sample contains about 980,000 clones, 60% to 85% of which appear only once. The sample taken for sequencing was memory CD4+ T cells sorted from blood. This sample's subset: CD45RA-negative fraction. This TCR derives from a man aged 18 to 30 in good health. This rearrangement joins TRBV6-1 to TRBJ1-4; no clear D gene. The CDR3 here is CASVDSVEKLFF. In DNA form, the CDR3 reads TGTGCCAGCGTAGACTCAGTTGAAAAACTGTTTTTT.